This is a list of T cell receptor beta chains from one sample in a study of cytomegalovirus exposure and HLA in healthy donors. TCRdb's table, derived via immunoSEQ multiplex PCR, lists solely in-frame clones and lacks some. The data hold tens of thousands of clones, with approximately 94% observed a single time. The sample consisted of PBMCs. These receptors were taken from a man aged 18-30 years in good health and CMV-seropositive. The CDR3 runs from the conserved cysteine through the conserved F or W. D genes are given only for firm matches. Size values are once, few and many counts, or a class for expanded clones, and some rows have none.

cdr3_nt cdr3_aa j_call v_call d_call clone_size
TGTGCCAGCAGTCCTAGCAGAGACCCCTACGAGCAGTACTTC CASSPSRDPYEQYF TRBJ2-7 TRBV28 NA NA
TGTGCCAGCAGCTTAGTTGGACTGGGGGCCCTCCAAGAGACCCAGTACTTC CASSLVGLGALQETQYF TRBJ2-5 TRBV7-2 NA NA
TGTGCCAGTAGTATAGCCATGAACACTGAAGCTTTCTTT CASSIAMNTEAFF TRBJ1-1 TRBV19 NA NA
TGTGCCAGCAGTTCAGGGACTTACGAGCAGTACTTC CASSSGTYEQYF TRBJ2-7 TRBV7-9 NA NA
TGCGCCAGCAGCTCCGCTGGACAGGTCTTCACAGATACGCAGTATTTT CASSSAGQVFTDTQYF TRBJ2-3 TRBV5-1 TRBD1 NA
TGTGCCAGCTCCCACGGGACAGAGAGCACTGAAGCTTTCTTT CASSHGTESTEAFF TRBJ1-1 TRBV6-6 TRBD1 NA
TGTGCCAGCAGCTTCTACGGCCAAGAGACCCAGTACTTC CASSFYGQETQYF TRBJ2-5 TRBV11-1 NA once
TGTGCCAGCAGCTTAGGGAACAGGGTAGGGAGCAATCAGCCCCAGCATTTT CASSLGNRVGSNQPQHF TRBJ1-5 TRBV5-6 NA NA
TGTGCCAGCCGGGGGACAGCGAGTTCCTACGAGCAGTACTTC CASRGTASSYEQYF TRBJ2-7 TRBV18 NA once
TGTGCCAGCAGCCCCGACAGGGGTAGGTTTGGAAACACCATATATTTT CASSPDRGRFGNTIYF TRBJ1-3 TRBV7-9 TRBD1 NA
TGTGCCAGCAGTGAAGCTGTAGGGGATGGCTACACCTTC CASSEAVGDGYTF TRBJ1-2 TRBV2 NA once
TGTGCCAGCAGTGAAATAGCGGGAGGGTACAATGAGCAGTTCTTC CASSEIAGGYNEQFF TRBJ2-1 TRBV6-1 TRBD2 few
TGTGCCAGTAATACAAATCAAGAGACCCAGTACTTC CASNTNQETQYF TRBJ2-5 TRBV19 NA NA
TGTGCCAGCAGCCCCCGCGGCGGGAGCTCCTACAATGAGCAGTTCTTC CASSPRGGSSYNEQFF TRBJ2-1 TRBV9 TRBD2 NA
TGCGCCAGCAGTGTCAGACAGGGGGCATACAATGAGCAGTTCTTC CASSVRQGAYNEQFF TRBJ2-1 TRBV10-2 TRBD1 NA
TGTGCCAGCAGTTTATCCGCAGGGATAGACACTGAAGCTTTCTTT CASSLSAGIDTEAFF TRBJ1-1 TRBV27 NA NA
TGCGCCAGCATGCTACCGGGACAGGATCCGACCGGGGAGCTGTTTTTT CASMLPGQDPTGELFF TRBJ2-2 TRBV10-2 TRBD1 NA
TGTGCCAGCAGCGAGGAGTCTCTAGCAGCTGGAAACATTCAGTACTTC CASSEESLAAGNIQYF TRBJ2-4 TRBV11-2 NA NA
TGTGCCAGCAGCGTAGCGGAGGGTAATGGTTACGAGCAGTACTTC CASSVAEGNGYEQYF TRBJ2-7 TRBV9 NA once
TGCGCCAGCAGAAGAGACAGGCCAGAGTACGAGCAGTACTTC CASRRDRPEYEQYF TRBJ2-7 TRBV5-1 NA NA
TGCGCCAGCTCGGACAGGGGGAATGAAAAACTGTTTTTT CASSDRGNEKLFF TRBJ1-4 TRBV10-1 TRBD1 NA
TGTGCCAGCAGCCAACAGGGAGTGGGCGTCAATGAGCAGTTCTTC CASSQQGVGVNEQFF TRBJ2-1 TRBV9 NA NA
TGTGCCAGCTCACCGAGGGGACAGACCTACGAGCAGTACTTC CASSPRGQTYEQYF TRBJ2-7 TRBV18 TRBD1 NA
TGCGCCAGCAGCTTGGAGGGAGAGGAGACCCAGTACTTC CASSLEGEETQYF TRBJ2-5 TRBV5-1 NA once
TGTGCCAGCACCGGAGGGAGCCGGTTCACAGATACGCAGTATTTT CASTGGSRFTDTQYF TRBJ2-3 TRBV28 NA NA
TGTGCCAGCTGGACTAGCGGGGGTAACAATGAGCAGTTCTTC CASWTSGGNNEQFF TRBJ2-1 TRBV18 TRBD2 NA
TGTGCCAGCAGCCAGGGGGCCTATGGCTACACCTTC CASSQGAYGYTF TRBJ1-2 TRBV6-5 TRBD1 NA
TGTGCCAGCAGTAAGCCCGGACAAGTTAATGAAAAACTGTTTTTT CASSKPGQVNEKLFF TRBJ1-4 TRBV6-6 NA NA
TGCGCCAGCAGCCGAGGAGCGGGACCCTCCTACAATGAGCAGTTCTTC CASSRGAGPSYNEQFF TRBJ2-1 TRBV4-1 TRBD2 NA
TGCGCCAGCAGCTTCGCCGCAACACCGACAAGACGTACGAACACCGGGGAGCTGTTTTTT CASSFAATPTRRTNTGELFF TRBJ2-2 TRBV5-1 NA NA
TGTGCCAGCAGCTTAGAGGTGAACACCGGGGAGCTGTTTTTT CASSLEVNTGELFF TRBJ2-2 TRBV5-5 NA NA
TGTGCCAGCAGCTTAGTCATAGCGGGAGGCACAGATACGCAGTATTTT CASSLVIAGGTDTQYF TRBJ2-3 TRBV7-9 TRBD2 NA
TGTGCCAGCAGTACAGGGCCCCAAGAGACCCAGTACTTC CASSTGPQETQYF TRBJ2-5 TRBV7-3 NA NA
TGTGCCAGCAGCTTGGTGGGAGAATTCCCCCCCGGCATTCAGTACTTC CASSLVGEFPPGIQYF TRBJ2-4 TRBV5-6 NA NA
TGTGCCAGCAAGCCCAGGACAGACTACAATGAGCAGTTCTTC CASKPRTDYNEQFF TRBJ2-1 TRBV2 NA NA
TGTGCCAGCAGGCCACAGGGGTTGAACACTGAAGCTTTCTTT CASRPQGLNTEAFF TRBJ1-1 TRBV6-5 TRBD1 NA
TGCGCCAGCAGCCAGGGAGGACAGGACAATGAGCAGTTCTTC CASSQGGQDNEQFF TRBJ2-1 TRBV5-1 NA NA
TGCGCCAGCAGCCCTCTAGCGGGAATCATCAATGAGCAGTTCTTC CASSPLAGIINEQFF TRBJ2-1 TRBV4-1 TRBD2 NA
TGCGCCAGCTCCCGGGACAGGTCCTACGAGCAGTACTTC CASSRDRSYEQYF TRBJ2-7 TRBV5-1 TRBD1 once
TGTGCCAGCAGCTTAACGGGACAGGGGAGTGAGCAGTTCTTC CASSLTGQGSEQFF TRBJ2-1 TRBV7-3 TRBD1 NA
TGTGCCAGCAGCTTATCGACCCAGGGGGCGAATGGCTACACCTTC CASSLSTQGANGYTF TRBJ1-2 TRBV7-9 TRBD1 NA
TGCGCCAGCAGTCAGGGATCTGGGGCCAACGTCCTGACTTTC CASSQGSGANVLTF TRBJ2-6 TRBV5-1 NA NA
TGTGCCAGTACTCTAGCAGCTACTCACTCCTACAATGAGCAGTTCTTC CASTLAATHSYNEQFF TRBJ2-1 TRBV14 NA NA
TGCGCCAGCAGCCAAGTATGGGGACAGCAAGAGACCCAGTACTTC CASSQVWGQQETQYF TRBJ2-5 TRBV4-1 TRBD1 NA
TGCGCCAGCAGCCAGGCGACTAGCGGGTACTACAATGAGCAGTTCTTC CASSQATSGYYNEQFF TRBJ2-1 TRBV4-1 TRBD2 NA
TGTGCCAGTAGTATGACAGGGAGCACCGGGGAGCTGTTTTTT CASSMTGSTGELFF TRBJ2-2 TRBV19 TRBD1 NA
TGCAGCGGCGAACAGGGGGGAGGGACTGAAGCTTTCTTT CSGEQGGGTEAFF TRBJ1-1 TRBV29-1 TRBD1 NA
TGCGCCAGCAGCCCCGGCGGGGCGGAGGAGACCCAGTACTTC CASSPGGAEETQYF TRBJ2-5 TRBV5-1 NA NA
TGCGCCAGCAGTCAAGGCGAGACAGGGGCTTCGAATGAGCAGTTCTTC CASSQGETGASNEQFF TRBJ2-1 TRBV23-1 TRBD1 NA
TGTGCCAGCAGCAACTCAAAGACAGGGGGCGACACCGGGGAGCTGTTTTTT CASSNSKTGGDTGELFF TRBJ2-2 TRBV7-9 TRBD1 NA